The source of this T cell receptor beta chain is a study of blood T cell repertoires in COVID-19 (dated by TCRdb to 2020 to 2021). With respect to the entire study: Samples covering the acute and convalescent phases of COVID-19 were provided by collaborators in the United States, Italy and Spain. The sample metadata nearly always contained a de-identified subject ID, COVID-19 status, age in years and sex. HLA class I and class II types, where available, came from metadata supplied by the sample provider rather than from assay-based typing. The material from the prospective study consisted of cDNA or gDNA derived from T cells, B-cell-depleted T cells, or PBMCs. The repertoires were released in a freely available public database meant as a resource for research on the immune response to SARS-CoV-2. The samples were drawn from two sources: the first 160 participants of the ongoing ImmuneRACE study, and over 1,000 subjects contributed by 6 global collaborators. Subjects who had been exposed to COVID-19, were actively infected with it, or had recovered from it provided the deeply sampled blood TCRbeta repertoires that made up the dataset.

TCRbeta CDR3 regions were amplified from genomic DNA by means of the immunoSEQ Assay, a bias-controlled multiplex PCR. As for the original processing: Nucleated cell counts per sample were estimated from amplification of reference gene primers within the assay. To quantify the absolute abundance of each unique TCRbeta CDR3 rearrangement, sequence reads were collapsed and filtered. Productive Simpson clonality was computed per sample as the square root of Simpson's diversity index over productive rearrangements. Entries here come from immuneACCESS through TCRdb and include only in-frame sequences with V and J called. Some clones fail to appear in such tables; in the studies checked, an unresolved V gene covers under half of the shortfall, and the cause of the remainder is unknown. From that table come the V and J calls and clone size; the DNA was used to work out D and trimming. The table for this sample lists some 150,000 clones; more than 65% of them were counted only once. In total, the top ten clones hold around 7.2% of the sample.

Overall results and qualifications from the work: The amount of clinical and demographic metadata varied by source and participant and was provided uncurated.

V sheds 1 base and J sheds 9 bases, leaving 24 bases between their ends. For CDR1 and CDR2, the germline V gene lists SGHTA and FQGNSA. The CDR3 starts with the cysteine, ends with the phenylalanine, and has 17 residues. The read is trimmed to its CDR3 DNA, 51 bases read in frame from base 1. Collaborating institutions collected whole blood in K2EDTA tubes following their own protocols. Collaborator samples were shipped for TCRbeta analysis as frozen whole blood, isolated PBMCs, or DNA extracted from either sample type. Regarding this clone: This receptor's antigen is unknown. No quality values exist for individual bases; no much larger clone is one base distant.

The source is a woman aged 50 to 65 in a cohort sampled during active or convalescent COVID-19. The source material was peripheral blood. This receptor chain uses TRBV7-2 and TRBJ1-1; no D gene can be assigned with confidence. CDR3 protein: CASSLESVRRALSKAFF. The nucleotide sequence is given as TGTGCCAGCAGCTTAGAATCGGTGAGGAGGGCGCTCAGTAAAGCTTTCTTT.